This T cell receptor (beta chain) originates from a study of prognosis after radiotherapy for stage I lung cancer. As for the study in general: Patients (around 14 men, a handful of women) were aged roughly 53 to 85, median approximately 69 years. In a handful of patients, distant metastases developed after radiotherapy (median roughly seven months), whereas roughly 16 patients showed no significant progression.

Concerning this clonotype itself: As yet, its antigen is unknown.

TCR beta CDR3 amplification from genomic DNA was performed by two-round multiplex PCR. Amplification during the initial PCR round employed primers specific to each TRBV and TRBJ gene. TCRdb reprocessed the multiplex PCR reads via MiXCR and lists one record per CDR3 protein. The repertoire holds about 14,000 distinct CDR3 sequences, with around 56% as singletons. Whole-study results and caveats: With medians of about 9,200 versus 6,500, unique TCR clone counts fell after stereotactic body radiation therapy.

This CDR3 contains 13 residues. V gave up 2 bases and J gave up 5 bases, with 6 bases separating them. In germline, CDR1 is MNHEY, CDR2 SVGEGT. The specimen comprised PBMCs, sampled before or after stereotactic body radiation therapy (not recorded which). The V gene is TRBV6-2 or TRBV6-3, the J gene TRBJ2-2; D is ambiguous. This TCR derives from a donor of 50 years or more with non-small cell lung cancer. The CDR3 reads CASSYVLTGELFF. DNA of the CDR3: TGTGCCAGCAGTTACGTGCTAACCGGGGAGCTGTTTTTT.